Listed below are T cell receptor beta chains from one sample, sequenced in a study of T cells after yellow fever vaccination. MiXCR was run by TCRdb on the 5' RACE reads, yielding one entry per CDR3 protein. The sample carries 500,000 to 550,000 distinct CDR3 sequences, 20% to 25% recorded once. Material: PBMCs, obtained less than 25 days after the first yellow fever vaccination. Source of these receptors: a man younger than 30 who received the YFV17D yellow fever vaccine. The CDR3 runs from the conserved cysteine through the conserved F or W. The order of the fields is clone size, V gene, D gene, J gene, CDR3 DNA, CDR3 protein. A D gene is named only where the DNA matches it firmly. Size tells how often a clone was seen (once, few, many) or the class of an expanded clone, and some rows leave it out.

clone_size: .; v_call: TRBV5-6; d_call: .; j_call: TRBJ2-3; cdr3_nt: TGTGCCAGCAGCCCCCGACTAGATACAGATACGCAGTATTTT; cdr3_aa: CASSPRLDTDTQYF
clone_size: few; v_call: TRBV4-3; d_call: TRBD2; j_call: TRBJ2-2; cdr3_nt: TGCGCCAGCAGCCGGTCGGGAGGTGCCGGGGAGCTGTTTTTT; cdr3_aa: CASSRSGGAGELFF
clone_size: .; v_call: TRBV7-9; d_call: .; j_call: TRBJ1-1; cdr3_nt: TGTGCCAGCAGCTTAGACCCGCGACGACAAGCTTTCTTT; cdr3_aa: CASSLDPRRQAFF
clone_size: few; v_call: TRBV29-1; d_call: .; j_call: TRBJ2-2; cdr3_nt: TGCAGCGCCCAGGGATCCGGGGAGCTGTTTTTT; cdr3_aa: CSAQGSGELFF
clone_size: .; v_call: TRBV2; d_call: TRBD1; j_call: TRBJ1-2; cdr3_nt: TGTGCCAGCAGACCAGGACAGGGGGCTAACTATGGCTACACCTTC; cdr3_aa: CASRPGQGANYGYTF
clone_size: .; v_call: TRBV12-3/TRBV12-4; d_call: .; j_call: TRBJ2-1; cdr3_nt: TGTGCCAGCAGTCCCCCGGGGATTAGCGGCCTATACAATGAGGGGCAGTTCTTC; cdr3_aa: CASSPPGISGLYNEGQFF
clone_size: many; v_call: TRBV11-2; d_call: TRBD2; j_call: TRBJ2-1; cdr3_nt: TGTGCCAGCAGCCGCCCCGGGACTAGGTTTCAAAATGAGCAGTTCTTC; cdr3_aa: CASSRPGTRFQNEQFF
clone_size: .; v_call: TRBV29-1; d_call: TRBD1; j_call: TRBJ2-7; cdr3_nt: TGCAGCGTTGAAGAAGGGTTCAGGACAGGGGGCTACGAGCAGTACTTC; cdr3_aa: CSVEEGFRTGGYEQYF
clone_size: .; v_call: TRBV5-1; d_call: .; j_call: TRBJ1-6; cdr3_nt: TGCGCCAGCAGCTTGGTGGGGGGAAACTATAATTCACCCCTCCACTTT; cdr3_aa: CASSLVGGNYNSPLHF
clone_size: few; v_call: TRBV6-4; d_call: .; j_call: TRBJ2-3; cdr3_nt: TGTGCCAGCAGCGTATCCCGGGACCCCCGTGATACGCAGTATTTT; cdr3_aa: CASSVSRDPRDTQYF
clone_size: .; v_call: TRBV9; d_call: TRBD1; j_call: TRBJ1-4; cdr3_nt: TGTGCCAGCAGCGTACAGGGGGACGACGAAAAACTGTTTTTT; cdr3_aa: CASSVQGDDEKLFF
clone_size: few; v_call: TRBV7-2; d_call: .; j_call: TRBJ1-5; cdr3_nt: TGTGCCAGCAGCTTAGAACAGGCTATCAATCAGCCCCAGCATTTT; cdr3_aa: CASSLEQAINQPQHF
clone_size: few; v_call: TRBV5-5; d_call: .; j_call: TRBJ1-1; cdr3_nt: TGTGCCAGCAGCTTGGCGGGGGGAGCGAACACTGAAGCTTTCTTT; cdr3_aa: CASSLAGGANTEAFF
clone_size: .; v_call: TRBV5-1; d_call: TRBD1; j_call: TRBJ1-4; cdr3_nt: TGCGCCAGCAGCACAAACGGACAGGCCGGACCTGCAACTAATGAAAAACTGTTTTTT; cdr3_aa: CASSTNGQAGPATNEKLFF
clone_size: .; v_call: TRBV27; d_call: .; j_call: TRBJ2-3; cdr3_nt: TGTGCCAGCAGTTTATGGGGGGGGCTTATCACAGATACGCAGTATTTT; cdr3_aa: CASSLWGGLITDTQYF
clone_size: .; v_call: TRBV10-3; d_call: .; j_call: TRBJ2-5; cdr3_nt: TGTGCCATCAACGGTGGGGCAGGCAGGGAGACCCAGTACTTC; cdr3_aa: CAINGGAGRETQYF
clone_size: .; v_call: TRBV20-1; d_call: .; j_call: TRBJ2-1; cdr3_nt: TGCAGTGCTAGACATAGCTCCTACAATGAGCAGTTCTTC; cdr3_aa: CSARHSSYNEQFF
clone_size: few; v_call: TRBV9; d_call: TRBD1; j_call: TRBJ1-2; cdr3_nt: TGTGCCAGCAGCGTAGGACAGGGTTTGGTCTATGGCTACACCTTC; cdr3_aa: CASSVGQGLVYGYTF
clone_size: few; v_call: TRBV11-2; d_call: TRBD2; j_call: TRBJ2-3; cdr3_nt: TGTGCCAGCAGACAGGGACTAGCGGGGGGGCCATGGACAGATACGCAGTATTTT; cdr3_aa: CASRQGLAGGPWTDTQYF
clone_size: many; v_call: TRBV10-3; d_call: .; j_call: TRBJ2-3; cdr3_nt: TGTGCCATCAGTACTGGGGGGCAAGCAGATACGCAGTATTTT; cdr3_aa: CAISTGGQADTQYF
clone_size: .; v_call: TRBV23-1; d_call: .; j_call: TRBJ2-2; cdr3_nt: TGCGCCAGCAGTCGGATGCGGAGTCGGTCCTACACCACCGGGGAGCTGTTTTTT; cdr3_aa: CASSRMRSRSYTTGELFF
clone_size: few; v_call: TRBV7-9; d_call: .; j_call: TRBJ1-1; cdr3_nt: TGTGCCAGCAGCCCTCCGGGGGGCCCGAACACTGAAGCTTTCTTT; cdr3_aa: CASSPPGGPNTEAFF
clone_size: few; v_call: TRBV18; d_call: .; j_call: TRBJ2-2; cdr3_nt: TGTGCCAGCTCACCTTTGGACAGAGACACCGGGGAGCTGTTTTTT; cdr3_aa: CASSPLDRDTGELFF
clone_size: .; v_call: TRBV6-1; d_call: .; j_call: TRBJ2-4; cdr3_nt: TGTGCCAGCAGTGAATCTGTCAGGATGGGAAACTGCAAATTC; cdr3_aa: CASSESVRMGNCKF
clone_size: .; v_call: TRBV7-9; d_call: TRBD1; j_call: TRBJ1-2; cdr3_nt: TGTGCCAGCAGCTTGTCAGGGGGCTCTGGCTACACCTTC; cdr3_aa: CASSLSGGSGYTF
clone_size: few; v_call: TRBV13; d_call: .; j_call: TRBJ1-6; cdr3_nt: TGTGCCAGCAGCGGGGATAATTCACCCCTCCACTTT; cdr3_aa: CASSGDNSPLHF
clone_size: .; v_call: TRBV20-1; d_call: TRBD1; j_call: TRBJ2-4; cdr3_nt: TGCAGTGCTAGGGGTTGGACAGGGCTAGCCAAAAACATTCAGTACTTC; cdr3_aa: CSARGWTGLAKNIQYF
clone_size: few; v_call: TRBV5-4; d_call: .; j_call: TRBJ2-1; cdr3_nt: TGTGCCAGCAGCTTGGGGTGGGCCTACAATGAGCAGTTCTTC; cdr3_aa: CASSLGWAYNEQFF
clone_size: .; v_call: TRBV6-5; d_call: TRBD1; j_call: TRBJ2-6; cdr3_nt: TGTGCCAGCAGTTACGGGGGGACAGGGCGAGTCGGGGCCAACGTCCTGACTTTC; cdr3_aa: CASSYGGTGRVGANVLTF
clone_size: many; v_call: TRBV7-2; d_call: .; j_call: TRBJ1-2; cdr3_nt: TGTGCCAGCAGCTTGAGCTATGGCTACACCTTC; cdr3_aa: CASSLSYGYTF
clone_size: few; v_call: TRBV5-1; d_call: .; j_call: TRBJ1-1; cdr3_nt: TGCGCCAGCAGCTTGGAGAGGGGTTCGAAGGCTTTCTTT; cdr3_aa: CASSLERGSKAFF
clone_size: .; v_call: TRBV9; d_call: TRBD2; j_call: TRBJ2-1; cdr3_nt: TGTGCCAGCAGCGTAGGTCTAGCGGGGCTAACACGGGAGTTCTTC; cdr3_aa: CASSVGLAGLTREFF
clone_size: few; v_call: TRBV24-1; d_call: .; j_call: TRBJ2-6; cdr3_nt: TGTGCCACCAGTGATACTGGCAGACTGCGAACCTCTGGGGCCAACGTCCTGACTTTC; cdr3_aa: CATSDTGRLRTSGANVLTF
clone_size: few; v_call: TRBV5-6; d_call: .; j_call: TRBJ1-6; cdr3_nt: TGTGCCAGCAGCTTGTGGGCCGGGGGCACCCTCCACTTT; cdr3_aa: CASSLWAGGTLHF
clone_size: .; v_call: TRBV7-9; d_call: TRBD1; j_call: TRBJ1-1; cdr3_nt: TGTGCCAGCAGCCATACAGACAGGGTCAAGAACACTGAAGCTTTCTTT; cdr3_aa: CASSHTDRVKNTEAFF
clone_size: .; v_call: TRBV2; d_call: TRBD2; j_call: TRBJ2-5; cdr3_nt: TGTGCCAGCAGTGACAGAAGCGGGGGGGCCAGGACCCAGTACTTC; cdr3_aa: CASSDRSGGARTQYF
clone_size: few; v_call: TRBV6-1; d_call: .; j_call: TRBJ2-5; cdr3_nt: TGTGCCAGCAGCCCCGGGGCCAGTAGGGCGGAGACCCAGTACTTC; cdr3_aa: CASSPGASRAETQYF
clone_size: medium-sized; v_call: TRBV25-1; d_call: .; j_call: TRBJ1-5; cdr3_nt: TGTGCCAGCAGTGACCGGGCCTGGGACAGCAATCAGCCCCAGCATTTT; cdr3_aa: CASSDRAWDSNQPQHF
clone_size: .; v_call: TRBV12-3/TRBV12-4; d_call: .; j_call: TRBJ2-3; cdr3_nt: TGTGCCAGCAGTTTGGGGCCGTCCGGGCGGGATACGCAGTATTTT; cdr3_aa: CASSLGPSGRDTQYF
clone_size: few; v_call: TRBV12-3/TRBV12-4; d_call: .; j_call: TRBJ1-1; cdr3_nt: TGTGCCAGCACCCTGAGGGGGATGAACACTGAAGCTTTCTTT; cdr3_aa: CASTLRGMNTEAFF
clone_size: few; v_call: TRBV20-1; d_call: .; j_call: TRBJ2-3; cdr3_nt: TGCAGTGCTAGAGGTTCCAGGGGGAGGACAGATACGCAGTATTTT; cdr3_aa: CSARGSRGRTDTQYF
clone_size: .; v_call: TRBV7-2; d_call: .; j_call: TRBJ2-3; cdr3_nt: TGTGCCAGCAGCTCATTGACACAGGGAGATACGCAGTATTTT; cdr3_aa: CASSSLTQGDTQYF
clone_size: .; v_call: TRBV5-8; d_call: .; j_call: TRBJ1-6; cdr3_nt: TGTGCCAGCAGCTTGACCGGGGGCCAGAATTCACCCCTCCACTTT; cdr3_aa: CASSLTGGQNSPLHF
clone_size: few; v_call: TRBV11-3; d_call: .; j_call: TRBJ2-3; cdr3_nt: TGTGCCAGCACCGCAGGGTCGGGAGATACGCAGTATTTT; cdr3_aa: CASTAGSGDTQYF
clone_size: .; v_call: TRBV5-1; d_call: .; j_call: TRBJ2-2; cdr3_nt: TGCGCCAGCAGCTTGTACCGGGGAACGAACACCGGGGAGCTGTTTTTT; cdr3_aa: CASSLYRGTNTGELFF
clone_size: few; v_call: TRBV10-3; d_call: .; j_call: TRBJ2-7; cdr3_nt: TGTGCCATCAAGGTAGGGGGGTCGGACTACGAGCAGTACTTC; cdr3_aa: CAIKVGGSDYEQYF